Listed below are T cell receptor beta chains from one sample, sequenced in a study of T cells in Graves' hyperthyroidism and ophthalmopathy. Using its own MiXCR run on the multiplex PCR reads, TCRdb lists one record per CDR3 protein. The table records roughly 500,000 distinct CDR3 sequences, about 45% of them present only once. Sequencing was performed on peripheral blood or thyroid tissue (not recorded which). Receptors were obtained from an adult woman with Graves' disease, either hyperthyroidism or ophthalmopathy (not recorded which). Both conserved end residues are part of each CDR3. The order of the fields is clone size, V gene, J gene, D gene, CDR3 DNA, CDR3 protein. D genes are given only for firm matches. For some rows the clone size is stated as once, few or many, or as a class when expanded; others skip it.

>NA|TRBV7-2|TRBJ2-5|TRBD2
TGTGCCAGCAGCCAAGAGGTAGCGGGAAACCAAGAGACCCAGTACTTC
CASSQEVAGNQETQYF
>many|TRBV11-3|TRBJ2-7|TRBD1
TGTGCCAGCAGTCCCGGACAGGCAGCTGAACTCTACGAGCAGTACTTC
CASSPGQAAELYEQYF
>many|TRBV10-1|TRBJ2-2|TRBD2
TGCGCCAGCAGTGAGGCTGAAGCGGGAAAGGCCGGGGAGCTGTTTTTT
CASSEAEAGKAGELFF
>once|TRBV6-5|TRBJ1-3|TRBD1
TGTGCCAGCATTAGACAGGGGGCTTCTGGAAACACCATATATTTT
CASIRQGASGNTIYF
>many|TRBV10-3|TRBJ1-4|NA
TGTGCCATCAGTGAGTCGGTGGCAGGGACTAATGAAAAACTGTTTTTT
CAISESVAGTNEKLFF
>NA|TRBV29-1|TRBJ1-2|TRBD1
TGCAGCGTCGACAGAGACAGGGGAAGGTCAGGTTCTAGCTATGGCTACACCTTC
CSVDRDRGRSGSSYGYTF
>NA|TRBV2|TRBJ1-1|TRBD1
TGTACCAGCAGTGAACAGGGGGCGACTGAAGCTTTCTTT
CTSSEQGATEAFF
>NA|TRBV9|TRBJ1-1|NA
TGTGCCAGCAGCGTAGGCTTAGCGAACACTGAAGCTTTCTTT
CASSVGLANTEAFF
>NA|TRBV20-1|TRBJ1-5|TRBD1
TGCAGTGCTACGACAGGGTGGTGGGGTCAGCCCCAGCATTTT
CSATTGWWGQPQHF
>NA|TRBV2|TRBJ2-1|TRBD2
TGTGCCAGCAGTGGGACTAGCGGGAGGAATGAGCAGTTCTTC
CASSGTSGRNEQFF
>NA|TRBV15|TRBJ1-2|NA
TGTGCCACCAGCAGAGACAGGGCTGGAAACACCTTC
CATSRDRAGNTF
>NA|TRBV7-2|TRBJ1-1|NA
TGTGCCAGCGTCTACGCCCCAGTGAACACTGAAGCTTTCTTT
CASVYAPVNTEAFF
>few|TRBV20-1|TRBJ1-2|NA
TGCAGTGCTAGGGAACAGGCCCGCTACACCTTC
CSAREQARYTF
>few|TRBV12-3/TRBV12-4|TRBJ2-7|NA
TGTGCCAGCAGTTTGGCGGCAACCCCCTACGAGCAGTACTTC
CASSLAATPYEQYF
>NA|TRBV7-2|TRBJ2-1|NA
TGTGCCAGCAGGTTGGGGGCAGACAATGAGCAGTTCTTC
CASRLGADNEQFF
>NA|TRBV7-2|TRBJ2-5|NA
TGTGCCAGCAGTTTGGCCCCGTGGGAGACCCAGTACTTC
CASSLAPWETQYF
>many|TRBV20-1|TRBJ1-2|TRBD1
TGCAGTGCTAGAGCCACAGGGGTGGATTATGGCTACACCTTC
CSARATGVDYGYTF
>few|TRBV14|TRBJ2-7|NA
TGTGCCAGCAGCCAAGATCTTACCCACTTCTACGAGCAGTACTTC
CASSQDLTHFYEQYF
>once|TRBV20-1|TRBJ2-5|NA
TGCAGTGCTAGAGCTTTAGGGCCTGAAGAGACCCAGTACTTC
CSARALGPEETQYF
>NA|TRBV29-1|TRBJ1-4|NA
TGCAGCGTTAGGGACGGCCTTAATGAAAAACTGTTTTTT
CSVRDGLNEKLFF
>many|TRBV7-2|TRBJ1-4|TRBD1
TGTGCCAGCAGCCCAGGGGGGTCGGATGAAAAACTGTTTTTT
CASSPGGSDEKLFF
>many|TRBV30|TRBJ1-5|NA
TGTGCCTGGAGTACCAAGCGGGGAGAATCTCAGCCCCAGCATTTT
CAWSTKRGESQPQHF
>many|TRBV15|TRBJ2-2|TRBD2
TGTGCCACCAGCAAAGCGGGGGCGTTAAGGGCCGGGGAGCTGTTTTTT
CATSKAGALRAGELFF
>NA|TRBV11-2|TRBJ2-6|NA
TGTGCCAGCAGAGGCGGGGTTCGCTCTGGGGCCAACGTCCTGACTTTC
CASRGGVRSGANVLTF
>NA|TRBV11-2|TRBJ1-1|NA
TGTGCCAGCAGCTCCCCAAAGGGGCGAGGAGGGGCTTTCTTT
CASSSPKGRGGAFF
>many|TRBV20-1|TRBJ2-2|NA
TGCAGTGCTAGTTCGAAAGGGACCGGGGAGCTGTTTTTT
CSASSKGTGELFF
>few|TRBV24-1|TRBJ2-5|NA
TGTGCCACCAGTGATTTGCGCGAGTGGGACGGTGGAGAGACCCAGTACTTC
CATSDLREWDGGETQYF
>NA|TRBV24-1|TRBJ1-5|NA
TGTGCCACCAGCCCGGGACGGGTGATCAATCAGCCCCAGCATTTT
CATSPGRVINQPQHF
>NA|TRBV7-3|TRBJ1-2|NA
TGTGCCAGCAGTTTTGGAGGGTTGGACTACACCTTC
CASSFGGLDYTF
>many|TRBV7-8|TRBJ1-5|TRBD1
TGTGCCAGCAGCCAAGGACAGGGGTACTACAATCAGCCCCAGCATTTT
CASSQGQGYYNQPQHF
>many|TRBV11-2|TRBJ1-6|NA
TGTGCCAGCAGCTATCAGTCGTATTCACCCCTCCACTTT
CASSYQSYSPLHF
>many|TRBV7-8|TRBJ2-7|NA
TGTGCCAGCAGCTTCGACGGAATGTACGAGCAGTACTTC
CASSFDGMYEQYF
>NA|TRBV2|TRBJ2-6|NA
TGTGCCAGCAGTGTTTGGCGACGGAACACTGAAGCTTTC
CASSVWRRNTEAF
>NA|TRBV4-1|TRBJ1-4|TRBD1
TGCGCCAGCAGCCAAACCGGGACAGGGGCTGAAAAACTGTTTTTT
CASSQTGTGAEKLFF
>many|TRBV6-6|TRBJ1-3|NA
TGTGCCAGCAGTTACTCCTCTGGAAACACCATATATTTT
CASSYSSGNTIYF
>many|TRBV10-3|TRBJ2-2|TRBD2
TGTGCCACCTGGGGACTAGCGGGACGGAACACCGGGGAGCTGTTTTTT
CATWGLAGRNTGELFF
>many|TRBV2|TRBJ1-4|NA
TGTGCCAGCAGGAGGGGGGACGGAGCTAATGAAAAACTGTTTTTT
CASRRGDGANEKLFF
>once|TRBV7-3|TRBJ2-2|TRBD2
TGTGCCAGCAGCCCCGGGGGGTACACCGGGGAGCTGTTTTTT
CASSPGGYTGELFF
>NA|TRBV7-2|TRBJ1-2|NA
TGTGCCAGCAGCCAAGACAGTAAATATGGCTACACCTTC
CASSQDSKYGYTF
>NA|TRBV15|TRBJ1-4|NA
TGTGCCACCTTGCGAGCCTATAATGAAAAACTGTTTTTT
CATLRAYNEKLFF
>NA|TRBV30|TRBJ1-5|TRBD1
TGTGCCTGGGATACTGGAATGACAGGGGGCAATCAGCCCCAGCATTTT
CAWDTGMTGGNQPQHF
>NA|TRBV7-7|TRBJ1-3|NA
TGTGCTAGCAGCCGGACCCACACCATATATTTT
CASSRTHTIYF
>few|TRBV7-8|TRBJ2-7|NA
TGTGCCAGCAGCTCCTCCGAGGGGGAGCAGTACTTC
CASSSSEGEQYF
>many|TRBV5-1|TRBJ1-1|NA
TGCGCCAGCAGCACCTACACAGGGCTCGGGACTGAAGCTTTCTTT
CASSTYTGLGTEAFF
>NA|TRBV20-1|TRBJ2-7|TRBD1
TGCAGTGCTAGAGATCCCGGGACAGGGTTTTACGAGCAGTACTTC
CSARDPGTGFYEQYF
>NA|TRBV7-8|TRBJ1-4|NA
TGTGCCAGCAGCAGTAGGAACGTACCGAATGAAAAACTGTTTTTT
CASSSRNVPNEKLFF
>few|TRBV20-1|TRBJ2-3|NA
TGCAGTGCTAGAGATCTTGGTGGCGGGATTAGCACAGATACGCAGTATTTT
CSARDLGGGISTDTQYF
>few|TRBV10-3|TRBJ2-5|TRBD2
TGTGCCCGGGAGGTGGGTTCTCAAGAGACCCAGTACTTC
CAREVGSQETQYF
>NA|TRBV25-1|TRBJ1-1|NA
TGTGCCAGCAGTGCTATAGGTCAGGTGAACACTGAAGCTTTCTTT
CASSAIGQVNTEAFF
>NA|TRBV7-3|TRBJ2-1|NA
TGTGCCAGCAGCCCGGGACACTACAATGAGCAGTTCTTC
CASSPGHYNEQFF
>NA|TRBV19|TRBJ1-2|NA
TGTGCCAGTAGTTTACCCGGGACCACAATCTATGGCTACACCTTC
CASSLPGTTIYGYTF
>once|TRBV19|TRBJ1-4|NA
TGTGCCACCCGAACCGGGACCAGTGGGGAAAAACTGTTTTTT
CATRTGTSGEKLFF
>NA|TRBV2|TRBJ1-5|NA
TGTGCCAGCCAGCCGACGGGGATGTTGCAGCCCCAGCATTTT
CASQPTGMLQPQHF
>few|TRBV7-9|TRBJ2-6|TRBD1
TGTGCCAGCAGCCACCGGGACAGGGCTGGGGCCAACGTCCTGACTTTC
CASSHRDRAGANVLTF
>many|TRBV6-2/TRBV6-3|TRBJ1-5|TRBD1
TGTGCCAGCAGAGATACAGGGGATCAGCCCCAGCATTTT
CASRDTGDQPQHF
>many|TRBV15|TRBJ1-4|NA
TGTGCCACCAGCAGAGATCGAAACCCAGGAAAACTGTTTTTT
CATSRDRNPGKLFF
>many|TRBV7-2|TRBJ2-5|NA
TGTGCCAGCAGCTTTACAGGTTTAGGCCAAGAGACCCAGTACTTC
CASSFTGLGQETQYF
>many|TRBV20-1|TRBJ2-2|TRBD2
TGCAGTGCTAGGCGGGGGGCTGCCACCGGGGAGCTGTTTTTT
CSARRGAATGELFF
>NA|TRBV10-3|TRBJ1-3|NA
TGTGCCATCAGTGGCCGGGACGACTCTGGAAACACCATATATTTT
CAISGRDDSGNTIYF